Reported below is one T cell receptor beta chain. Its cognate antigen is unknown. Culture lasted about 10 days before CD4+ T cell isolation. The sample is drawn from a study of vaccination effects on CD4 cells after COVID-19. Study-level findings and limits: Infection-derived and vaccine-derived clones contracted markedly late after vaccination.

The germline V gene encodes CDR1 LNHDA and CDR2 SQIVND (reference sequence). CDR3 size: 17 residues. Trimming pared 3 bases from V and 5 bases from J, leaving 22 bases between. TCRdb's table, derived via immunoSEQ multiplex PCR, lists solely in-frame clones and lacks some. Found here are around 46,000 clones, approximately 70% of them singletons; the top ten hold approximately 5%. The J gene is TRBJ1-1, the V gene TRBV19, with D possibly being TRBD1 (5 bases). The sequenced sample was CD4+ T cells from PBMCs cultured without peptide, obtained before COVID-19 vaccination. This TCR derives from a human donor who received a COVID-19 vaccine. CDR3 sequence (DNA): TGTGCCAGTAGTATGGGGGGGAATCTCGGCCAGCGGACTGAAGCTTTCTTT. It is translated as CASSMGGNLGQRTEAFF.